The 5 T cell receptor beta chains listed next were all sequenced from one sample in a study of tumor-infiltrating lymphocytes in primary liver carcinoma. Unsorted bulk tissue, about 17-33 mg of it, served as the source for co-extraction of RNA and DNA. A primer matching the constant region was used to make TCR beta cDNA from 500 to 650 ng of total RNA. Nested multiplex PCR, run for three rounds with slightly modified ARM-PCR, yielded TCR beta libraries. TRBV1-TRBV30 forward and Cbeta reverse primers drove the first two roughly 10-cycle rounds. TCRdb reanalysed the multiplex PCR reads using MiXCR and keeps one entry per CDR3 protein. The table lists 65,000 to 80,000 distinct CDR3 sequences, roughly 69% of them singletons, with about a quarter in the top ten. The sequenced sample consisted of liver tumor tissue from sampling region 4. Regarding subset: tumor region T4, right-lateral pole. Source of these receptors: a man in his forties with primary liver carcinoma and hepatitis B virus infection.

For this clonotype: One end of the junction is discordant with germline, which a read error may explain. The chain has TRBV28 and TRBJ1-2; 7 positions agree with TRBD1. The CDR3 contains 14 residues. Germline V gene lookup returns CDR1 MDHEN and CDR2 SYDVKM. The DNA of the CDR3 is TGTGCCAACTGCTTAATGACAGGGAACTATGGCCACACCTTC. It is translated as CANCLMTGNYGHTF.

Comments on this clonotype: The junction departs from germline at one end; a sequencing error may be responsible. The V call is TRBV11-2, the J call TRBJ2-2, with D possibly TRBD2 on 5 matching bases. This CDR3 is built from 14 residues. Germline loops: CDR1 SGHAT, CDR2 FQNNGV. CDR3 residues: CASSLRHGTGELIF. CDR3 nucleotide sequence: TGTGCTAGCAGCTTAAGGCATGGCACCGGGGAGCTGATTTTT. Full variable domain (remainder filled in from reference TRBV11-2 and TRBJ2-2): EAGVAQSPRYKIIEKRQSVAFWCNPISGHATLYWYQQILGQGPKLLIQFQNNGVVDDSQLPKDRFSAERLKGVDSTLKIQPAKLEDSAVYLCASSLRHGTGELIFGEGSRLTVL.

In regard to this clonotype: One end of the junction varies from germline; a read error may be responsible. V and J are TRBV19 and TRBJ2-2; D might be TRBD2 (6 bases). Germline lookup yields CDR1 LNHDA and CDR2 SQIVND (reference sequence). CDR3 length equals 15 residues. Here the CDR3 DNA reads TGTGCCAGTAGTAAGGGCCTCTCCCAAGGCGGGGAGCTGGTTTTT. This codes for CASSKGLSQGGELVF.

To note about this clonotype: This may come from a read error, since a much larger clone is one base off. The DNA of the CDR3 is TGTGCCAGCGGCACCGGGACTAGCGGGGTCGAGCAGTACTTC. Amino acid sequence: CASGTGTSGVEQYF. The chain carries TRBV7-9 and TRBJ2-7; 13 bases map to TRBD2. Per the germline V gene, CDR1 is SEHNR and CDR2 is FQNEAQ (reference sequence). With 8 bases clipped from V and 6 bases from J, the junction kept 7 bases outside the gene matches. The CDR3 is 14 amino acids.

The gene calls are TRBV7-9 and TRBJ2-2; 11 bases match TRBD2. V shed 3 bases, J shed 7 bases, and the junction held 4 bases outside the gene matches. Germline loops: CDR1 SEHNR, CDR2 FQNEAQ (reference sequence). CDR3 length: 15 amino acids. CDR3 sequence (DNA): TGTGCCAGCAGCTTTAGCGGGGGGGTCAACGGGGAGCTGTTTTTT. This gives the protein CASSFSGGVNGELFF.